The rows below give T cell receptor beta chains drawn from one sample of a study of cytomegalovirus exposure and HLA in healthy donors. TCRdb's copy holds only in-frame clones and misses some; the assay was immunoSEQ multiplex PCR. The sample lists roughly 170,000 clones, 80% to 85% occurring once. The sequencing input was PBMCs. The receptors originated from a woman in her thirties in good health and CMV-seronegative. Each CDR3 is given with its conserved first and last residue. Fields, in order: clone size, V gene, J gene, D gene, CDR3 protein, CDR3 DNA. D genes are given only for firm matches. A clone size is listed for some rows: how often the clone was seen (once, few, many), or a class if it is expanded.

>-|TRBV9|TRBJ2-7|-
CASSVSGQGAYEQYF
TGTGCCAGCAGCGTATCCGGCCAGGGTGCCTACGAGCAGTACTTC
>-|TRBV29-1|TRBJ1-2|-
CSVAGDGGINYGYTF
TGCAGCGTTGCTGGGGACGGGGGGATTAACTATGGCTACACCTTC
>-|TRBV6-4|TRBJ2-5|-
CASSVGPGETQYF
TGTGCCAGCAGTGTGGGGCCTGGAGAGACCCAGTACTTC
>-|TRBV28|TRBJ1-6|-
CASRFGAGDNSPLHF
TGTGCCAGTAGGTTCGGGGCGGGAGATAATTCACCCCTCCACTTT
>-|TRBV5-1|TRBJ2-2|-
CASSLAAGSNTGELFF
TGCGCCAGCAGCTTGGCCGCCGGGAGTAACACCGGGGAGCTGTTTTTT
>-|TRBV6-5|TRBJ1-1|TRBD1
CASRDTGALNTEAFF
TGTGCCAGCAGGGACACAGGGGCCCTAAACACTGAAGCTTTCTTT
>-|TRBV7-2|TRBJ2-5|TRBD2
CASSLVAGGAIETQYF
TGTGCCAGCAGCTTAGTTGCCGGGGGGGCCATTGAGACCCAGTACTTC
>-|TRBV28|TRBJ2-3|TRBD2
CASSFGTSGGPDTQYF
TGTGCCAGCAGTTTCGGGACTAGCGGGGGGCCAGATACGCAGTATTTT
>once|TRBV27|TRBJ1-3|-
CASSTGTLRDTIYF
TGTGCCAGCAGCACGGGTACTCTGAGGGACACCATATATTTT
>-|TRBV9|TRBJ2-5|TRBD1
CASSAGGGQGGVTQYF
TGTGCCAGCAGCGCCGGAGGAGGACAGGGAGGAGTGACCCAGTACTTC
>-|TRBV28|TRBJ1-4|TRBD1
CASTEGADQKLFF
TGTGCCAGCACGGAGGGGGCGGATCAAAAACTGTTTTTT
>-|TRBV9|TRBJ2-1|-
CASSVSGVPVDEQFF
TGTGCCAGCAGCGTATCGGGAGTACCGGTGGATGAGCAGTTCTTC
>-|TRBV2|TRBJ2-5|TRBD1
CATRRQGGEETQYF
TGTGCCACCCGGAGACAGGGGGGAGAAGAGACCCAGTACTTC
>-|TRBV9|TRBJ1-1|-
CASSVRYSNTEAFF
TGTGCCAGCAGCGTAAGGTACAGCAACACTGAAGCTTTCTTT
>-|TRBV2|TRBJ1-5|-
CASSETGFGQPQHF
TGTGCCAGCAGCGAGACAGGATTCGGTCAGCCCCAGCATTTT
>-|TRBV18|TRBJ2-7|-
CASSPSRVVDLRWEQYF
TGTGCCAGCTCACCTTCCAGGGTCGTGGACCTACGTTGGGAGCAGTACTTC
>-|TRBV5-1|TRBJ2-1|-
CASSSPADLTYNEQFF
TGCGCCAGCAGCAGCCCAGCGGACCTTACCTACAATGAGCAGTTCTTC
>-|TRBV15|TRBJ2-2|-
CATFQTGELFF
TGTGCCACCTTTCAAACCGGGGAGCTGTTTTTT
>-|TRBV6-6|TRBJ1-2|-
CASRAGYGYTF
TGTGCCTCCAGGGCCGGCTATGGCTACACCTTC
>-|TRBV6-5|TRBJ1-2|-
CASSQTGNYGYTF
TGTGCCAGCAGTCAGACAGGTAACTATGGCTACACCTTC
>-|TRBV28|TRBJ1-6|-
CASSLPRGVNSPLHF
TGTGCCAGCAGTTTACCACGGGGGGTTAATTCACCCCTCCACTTT
>once|TRBV5-1|TRBJ1-2|-
CASSLELGNANYGYTF
TGCGCCAGCAGCTTGGAACTGGGCAACGCTAACTATGGCTACACCTTC
>few|TRBV5-4|TRBJ2-3|-
CASNLGGSTDTQYF
TGTGCCAGCAATCTTGGAGGGAGCACAGATACGCAGTATTTT
>-|TRBV18|TRBJ1-6|TRBD1
CASSHGQGLFNSPLHF
TGTGCCAGCTCACACGGACAGGGGCTGTTTAATTCACCCCTCCACTTT
>-|TRBV29-1|TRBJ2-2|-
CSVALSGELFF
TGCAGCGTTGCCCTCAGCGGGGAGCTGTTTTTT
>-|TRBV13|TRBJ2-7|TRBD1
CASSLADRLYEQYF
TGTGCCAGCAGCTTAGCGGACAGGCTCTACGAGCAGTACTTC
>-|TRBV7-2|TRBJ1-4|TRBD1
CASSLSRGRPHEKLFF
TGTGCCAGCAGCTTGAGCAGGGGGCGGCCCCATGAAAAACTGTTTTTT
>-|TRBV6-5|TRBJ1-2|-
CASSYSKRANYGYTF
TGTGCCAGCAGTTACTCGAAGAGGGCTAACTATGGCTACACCTTC
>-|TRBV19|TRBJ1-5|-
CASKPGPWESNQPQHF
TGTGCCAGTAAGCCAGGACCTTGGGAGAGCAATCAGCCCCAGCATTTT
>few|TRBV9|TRBJ2-7|-
CASSALGRGAYEQYF
TGTGCCAGCAGCGCCCTGGGCAGGGGTGCATACGAGCAGTACTTC
>once|TRBV2|TRBJ2-2|-
CASSAFSGELFF
TGTGCCAGCAGTGCGTTTTCCGGGGAGCTGTTTTTT
>-|TRBV5-5|TRBJ1-4|-
CASSDTRAVNEKLFF
TGTGCCAGCAGCGACACCAGGGCAGTTAATGAAAAACTGTTTTTT
>-|TRBV5-1|TRBJ1-1|-
CASSLEMNTEAFF
TGCGCCAGCAGCTTAGAGATGAACACTGAAGCTTTCTTT
>-|TRBV7-3|TRBJ2-7|-
CASSLEAGSYEQYF
TGTGCCAGCAGCTTAGAGGCTGGGTCCTACGAGCAGTACTTC
>-|TRBV5-6|TRBJ1-1|-
CASSSGVEAFF
TGTGCCAGCAGCTCGGGGGTGGAAGCTTTCTTT
>-|TRBV6-4|TRBJ2-2|-
CASSDGRGNTGELFF
TGTGCCAGCAGTGACGGCAGGGGGAACACCGGGGAGCTGTTTTTT
>-|TRBV7-8|TRBJ1-4|-
CASSLEEATNEKLFF
TGTGCCAGCAGCTTAGAGGAGGCGACTAATGAAAAACTGTTTTTT
>-|TRBV7-9|TRBJ2-5|-
CASSPQGLLGETQYF
TGTGCCAGCAGCCCACAGGGTCTGCTGGGAGAGACCCAGTACTTC
>-|TRBV2|TRBJ1-6|TRBD1
CASRRTGVNSPLHF
TGTGCCAGCAGACGGACAGGTGTTAATTCACCCCTCCACTTT
>-|TRBV9|TRBJ1-1|-
CASQAGGGLNTEAFF
TGTGCCAGCCAAGCGGGGGGGGGTCTGAACACTGAAGCTTTCTTT
>-|TRBV7-9|TRBJ1-3|-
CASSLTAGNTIYF
TGTGCCAGCAGCCTGACAGCTGGAAACACCATATATTTT
>-|TRBV15|TRBJ1-5|-
CATSRETVVQPQHF
TGTGCCACCAGCAGAGAAACAGTAGTTCAGCCCCAGCATTTT
>-|TRBV27|TRBJ2-3|TRBD2
CASSLGREDRDTQYF
TGTGCCAGCAGTTTGGGGCGGGAGGACCGAGATACGCAGTATTTT
>few|TRBV11-2|TRBJ2-5|TRBD1
CASSLHATWDSQETQYF
TGTGCCAGCAGCTTACACGCGACCTGGGACAGCCAAGAGACCCAGTACTTC
>-|TRBV11-2|TRBJ2-7|-
CASSFLGPNYEQYF
TGTGCCAGCAGCTTCCTGGGCCCAAACTACGAGCAGTACTTC
>-|TRBV5-1|TRBJ2-7|-
CASSSESRQRNYEQYF
TGCGCCAGCAGCTCGGAATCGAGACAGAGGAATTACGAGCAGTACTTC
>-|TRBV4-3|TRBJ2-6|-
CASSQEGRISGANGLTF
TGCGCCAGCAGCCAAGAAGGACGGATCTCTGGGGCCAACGGCCTGACTTTC
>-|TRBV28|TRBJ2-7|TRBD2
CAIHASGRNYEQYF
TGTGCCATCCACGCTAGCGGGAGGAACTACGAGCAGTACTTC
>-|TRBV10-2|TRBJ2-5|TRBD2
CASRLAGGPETQYF
TGCGCCAGCAGACTAGCGGGGGGGCCAGAGACCCAGTACTTC
>-|TRBV10-3|TRBJ1-5|-
CAISENSGGNQPQHF
TGTGCCATCAGTGAAAATTCAGGGGGCAATCAGCCCCAGCATTTT
>-|TRBV11-2|TRBJ2-5|-
CASSPGAGHHQETQYF
TGTGCCAGCAGCCCCGGGGCGGGGCACCACCAAGAGACCCAGTACTTC
>-|TRBV9|TRBJ2-3|TRBD2
CASSVAGAGGPRSPTDTQYF
TGTGCCAGCAGCGTAGCGGGAGCGGGGGGGCCCAGGTCACCGACAGATACGCAGTATTTT
>-|TRBV5-4|TRBJ2-1|TRBD2
CASSTGGPSGSYNEQFF
TGTGCCAGCAGCACGGGCGGTCCTAGCGGGAGCTACAATGAGCAGTTCTTC
>-|TRBV7-9|TRBJ2-7|-
CASSLIPGTYEQYF
TGTGCCAGCAGCTTAATCCCAGGAACCTACGAGCAGTACTTC
>few|TRBV6-6|TRBJ2-1|TRBD1
CASSSRPGQGNEQFF
TGTGCCAGCAGTTCACGGCCGGGACAGGGCAATGAGCAGTTCTTC